Presented here are 2 T cell receptor beta chains from one specimen sequenced in a study of CD8 T cells in ankylosing spondylitis. Study-wide results and limits: Seemingly characteristic of ankylosing spondylitis blood was a TCR beta motif consisting of roughly 8 highly homologous variants.

No antigens are known for them. One entry per CDR3 protein, called by TCRdb with MiXCR from the 5' RACE reads. The sample gives approximately 520,000 distinct CDR3 sequences, less than 6% of which show up once; under 4.5% is in the top ten. Sample: blood, either unsorted or a sorted T cell fraction (not recorded which). The receptors stem from a male donor with ankylosing spondylitis.

This clonotype was seen at least ten times. The chain recombines TRBV5-1 with TRBJ1-1, with TRBD1 matching 11 bases. Germline trimming cut 4 bases from V and 7 bases from J; bases unmatched to any gene: 9. Germline V lookup: CDR1 SGHRS, CDR2 YFSETQ. The CDR3 spans 15 residues. CDR3 amino acids: CASSTRTGGFNEAFF. As DNA, the CDR3 is TGCGCCAGCAGCACCAGGACAGGGGGCTTTAATGAAGCTTTCTTT.

This clonotype was found many times. The chain joins TRBV10-3 to TRBJ2-7, with D maybe TRBD2 (5 bases). Trimming left V 2 bases short and J 1 base short, with 12 bases between. CDR3 length equals 15 residues. Looked up from germline, CDR1 is ENHRY and CDR2 is SYGVKD. The CDR3 is CAISETASRSYEQYF. The CDR3 nucleotides read TGTGCCATCAGTGAGACGGCTAGCAGGTCCTACGAGCAGTACTTC.